The 30 T cell receptor beta chains presented below share a single source sample, sequenced in a study of cytomegalovirus exposure and HLA in healthy donors (dated by TCRdb to 2015 to 2018). Libraries came from the immunoSEQ multiplex PCR assay. For the multiplex PCR, a mixture combining 60 forward primers for TCR Vbeta segments and 13 reverse primers for TCR Jbeta segments was used. The immuneACCESS repertoire file appears here via TCRdb, limited to in-frame rearrangements. These files lack a portion of the clones; in checked studies, under half of the deficit traces to unresolved V genes, and the cause of the others is not known. Present in this sample are 150,000 to 200,000 clones, roughly 84% of which were seen just once. The ten most abundant clones make up 5% to 7.5% of the sample. The sequenced sample was PBMCs. Every receptor here comes from a man in his forties or fifties in good health and CMV-seropositive.

This sequence joins TRBV7-7 and TRBJ2-1; 8 nucleotides match TRBD2. With 7 bases clipped from V and 10 bases from J, the junction kept 9 bases outside the gene matches. Looked up from germline, CDR1 is SSHAT and CDR2 is FNYEAQ (reference sequence). This CDR3 has 13 residues. CDR3 sequence: CASTQIERGEQFF. The CDR3 DNA follows: TGTGCCAGCACCCAGATCGAGCGGGGGGAGCAGTTCTTC.

The V gene is TRBV9, the J gene TRBJ1-1; D remains ambiguous. Germline V gives CDR1 SGDLS, CDR2 YYNGEE. V lost 3 bases and J lost 1, with 13 bases in between. The CDR3 sequence is 15 residues long. The chain's CDR3 is CASSASLFSNTEAFF. The CDR3 bases are TGTGCCAGCAGCGCAAGCCTCTTCTCGAACACTGAAGCTTTCTTT.

This rearrangement joins TRBV2 to TRBJ1-2; TRBD1 is a possible D gene (5 bases). The V end was cut by 6 bases, the J end by 8 bases, with 16 bases between. Germline V gene lookup returns CDR1 SNHLY and CDR2 FYNNEI. The CDR3 runs to 13 residues. CDR3 amino acids: CASSDRTPIGYTF. The CDR3 coding sequence is TGTGCCAGCAGCGACAGAACTCCTATCGGCTACACCTTC.

The gene calls are TRBV11-2 and TRBJ1-2; 11 positions agree with TRBD1. CDR1 is SGHAT, CDR2 FQNNGV, per germline. The V and J ends lost 5 bases and 4 bases, in that order; junction bases with no gene match: 12. The CDR3 sequence is 17 residues long. The CDR3 nucleotides are TGTGCCAGCAGCCTCGCCGGGACAGGGGGTATTCCCTATGGCTACACCTTC. The encoded protein is CASSLAGTGGIPYGYTF.

The rearrangement links TRBV6-6 to TRBJ2-7; 8 bases fit TRBD2. Germline V gene lookup returns CDR1 MNHNY and CDR2 SVGAGI (reference sequence). V lost 8 bases and J lost 2; bases outside the gene matches: 5. There are 13 residues in the CDR3. DNA of the CDR3: TGTGCCAGCTCAACTAGCGGCCCCTACGAGCAGTACGTC. This codes for CASSTSGPYEQYV.

The chain employs TRBV7-9 and TRBJ2-6; D unresolved. V lost 4 bases, J lost 0 bases, and 4 bases lay in between. CDR1 is SEHNR and CDR2 is FQNEAQ in the germline V gene (reference sequence). The CDR3 runs to 14 residues. CDR3 in amino acids: CASSWSSGANVLTF. The DNA of the CDR3 is TGTGCCAGCAGCTGGAGCTCTGGGGCCAACGTCCTGACTTTC.

This chain joins TRBV7-9 and TRBJ2-2; D not certain. Germline lookup yields CDR1 SEHNR and CDR2 FQNEAQ (reference sequence). The CDR3 is 16 residues long. Trimming removed 1 base from V and 3 bases from J, with 12 bases in between. CDR3 sequence reads: CASSLGAGFYTGELFF. The DNA of the CDR3 is TGTGCCAGCAGCTTAGGCGCAGGTTTTTACACCGGGGAGCTGTTTTTT.

This clone was detected only a few times. This chain links TRBV11-3 with TRBJ2-1; 15 bases are a match to TRBD2. Germline lookup yields CDR1 SGHNT and CDR2 YENEEA. There are 17 residues in the CDR3. V trimming: 2 bases; J trimming: 6 bases; junction bases outside the gene matches: 5. The CDR3: CASSLRGLAGGPNEQFF. Written as DNA, the CDR3 is TGTGCCAGCAGCTTACGGGGACTAGCGGGAGGACCCAATGAGCAGTTCTTC.

The chain has TRBV14 and TRBJ2-3; maybe TRBD2 (7 bases). Germline CDR1 and CDR2: SGHDN and FVKESK. The V and J ends lost 1 base and 7 bases respectively, with 15 bases between them. The length of the CDR3 is 15 residues. Here the CDR3 reads CASSQVFAGANTQYF. The CDR3 nucleotides read TGTGCCAGCAGCCAAGTCTTTGCGGGGGCAAATACGCAGTATTTT.

The chain links TRBV18 to TRBJ2-5, with a weak D call TRBD1 (5 bases). Per germline, CDR1 KGHSH and CDR2 LQKENI. The CDR3 contains 15 residues. Trimming took off 3 bases at V and 4 bases at J, with 15 bases between the two ends. The CDR3 DNA sequence: TGTGCCAGCTCACCCCGCAGGGCCGATGGAGAGACCCAGTACTTC. This sequence encodes CASSPRRADGETQYF.

The rearrangement joins TRBV23-1 to TRBJ1-1; D is possibly TRBD1 (6 bases). TRBV23-1 is treated as an ORF (open reading frame) with a function not yet certain. The CDR3 spans 16 residues. Trimming took off 3 bases at V and 1 base at J, with 15 bases between the two ends. The CDR3 DNA follows: TGCGCCAGCAGTCACGGTGGGGGGGCTCCGAACACTGAAGCTTTCTTT. Translation: CASSHGGGAPNTEAFF.

V is TRBV6-1 and J is TRBJ1-6; no firm D call. CDR3 size: 14 residues. V gave up 4 bases and J gave up 8 bases, with 12 bases separating them. From germline, CDR1 is MNHNS and CDR2 SASEGT. The DNA of the CDR3 is TGTGCCAGCAGTGTGAGGGAATTTGATTCACCCCTCCACTTT. This translates into CASSVREFDSPLHF.

The chain recombines TRBV6-5 with TRBJ1-5, with D possibly matching TRBD1 (6 bases). In germline, CDR1 is MNHEY, CDR2 SVGAGI. The CDR3 has 13 amino acids. The V end was cut by 8 bases, the J end by 6 bases, with 14 bases between. CDR3 coding DNA: TGTGCCAGCGTTGGCAGGGACATTCAGCCCCAGCATTTT. Its translation: CASVGRDIQPQHF.

The table lists this clone with a count of one. V is TRBV6-1 and J is TRBJ2-2; D ambiguous. Germline lookup yields CDR1 MNHNS and CDR2 SASEGT. Trimming took off 1 base at V and 0 bases at J, with 6 bases between the two ends. This CDR3 contains 15 residues. The CDR3 coding sequence is TGTGCCAGCAGTGAAGGCACAACGAACACCGGGGAGCTGTTTTTT. It yields the protein CASSEGTTNTGELFF.

The chain combines TRBV11-3 with TRBJ2-7; the D is unclear. Germline loops: CDR1 SGHNT, CDR2 YENEEA. Trimming took off 1 base at V and 6 bases at J, with 10 bases between the two ends. This CDR3 has 13 amino acids. The DNA for the CDR3 is TGTGCCAGCAGCTTAGGGCCAAGTGGCGAGCAGTACTTC. This gives the protein CASSLGPSGEQYF.

This chain connects TRBV2 to TRBJ2-2, with D uncertain. The CDR3 is made up of 15 amino acids. Germline loops: CDR1 SNHLY, CDR2 FYNNEI. Trimming took 1 base from V and 1 from J, leaving 7 bases between them. The CDR3 DNA follows: TGTGCCAGCAGTGAAGTTTCAGGGAACACCGGGGAGCTGTTTTTT. Amino acids: CASSEVSGNTGELFF.

J is TRBJ2-3 and V is TRBV6-1, with D maybe TRBD1 (6 bases). CDR3 length: 14 residues. Germline V lookup: CDR1 MNHNS, CDR2 SASEGT. Trimming stripped 7 bases from V and 5 bases from J, with 16 bases between. This chain's CDR3 is CASTQGGSQDTQYF. The CDR3 nucleotides are TGTGCCAGCACCCAAGGGGGTTCTCAAGATACGCAGTATTTT.

The CDR3 coding sequence is TGTGCCAGCAGCCCCACCCGCCGGGACAGGGCCTACAATGAGCAGTTCTTC. This gives the protein CASSPTRRDRAYNEQFF. The chain uses TRBV7-8 and TRBJ2-1; 9 positions agree with TRBD1. This CDR3 region has 17 residues. Unmatched junction bases numbered 10, after V lost 5 bases and J lost 2 bases. Looked up from germline, CDR1 is SGHVS and CDR2 is FQNEAQ.

J is TRBJ2-2 and V is TRBV7-9, with TRBD2 identical over 10 bases. The CDR3 is made up of 15 amino acids. J lost 6 bases, V lost 6 bases, and 7 bases had no gene match. Germline CDR1 and CDR2: SEHNR and FQNEAQ (reference sequence). CDR3 amino acids: CASSPSGRAPGELFF. For the CDR3, the DNA is TGTGCCAGCAGTCCTAGCGGGAGAGCTCCCGGGGAGCTGTTTTTT.

In this sample, this clone turned up once. V gene TRBV13 combines with J gene TRBJ2-2; maybe TRBD2 (6 bases). Trimming stripped 5 bases from V and 7 bases from J, with 11 bases between. The CDR3 contains 13 residues. Germline CDR1 is PRHDT and CDR2 is FYEKMQ (reference sequence). CDR3 DNA sequence: TGTGCCAGCAGCCAGGGACTCAGCGGGGAGCTGTTTTTT. This encodes CASSQGLSGELFF.

This clone has a handful of counts. The chain links TRBV19 to TRBJ1-2, with 7 bases that match TRBD1. The CDR3 is 15 amino acids. V trimming: 3 bases; J trimming: 3 bases; junction bases outside the gene matches: 7. Germline CDR1 is LNHDA and CDR2 is SQIVND (reference sequence). CDR3 coding DNA: TGTGCCAGTAGTATTAGGGGTCAGGGGGACTATGGCTACACCTTC. Encoded protein: CASSIRGQGDYGYTF.

The chain's CDR3 is CASSLPGQENEKLFF. The CDR3 coding sequence is TGTGCCAGCAGCTTACCGGGACAGGAAAATGAAAAACTGTTTTTT. J is TRBJ1-4 and V is TRBV7-8, with TRBD1 identical over 8 bases. The V gene's germline CDR1 is SGHVS and CDR2 FQNEAQ. This CDR3 is built from 15 residues. Germline trimming cut 2 bases from V and 5 bases from J; bases unmatched to any gene: 4. Complete variable domain (other parts from reference TRBV7-8 and TRBJ1-4): GAGVSQSPRYKVAKRGQDVALRCDPISGHVSLFWYQQALGQGPEFLTYFQNEAQLDKSGLPSDRFFAERPEGSVSTLKIQRTQQEDSAVYLCASSLPGQENEKLFFGSGTQLSVL.

The chain has TRBV2 and TRBJ2-7; 11 positions agree with TRBD2. CDR3 length equals 16 residues. V shed 5 bases, J shed 0 bases, and the junction held 6 bases outside the gene matches. The germline gives CDR1 SNHLY, CDR2 FYNNEI. The CDR3 sequence is CASSLHGTSGSYEQYV. The CDR3 DNA is TGTGCCAGCAGTCTTCACGGGACTAGCGGCTCCTACGAGCAGTACGTC.

The chain links TRBV7-3 to TRBJ1-1; D gene ambiguous. The CDR3 is made up of 15 amino acids. Germline V gene data show CDR1 as SGHTA and CDR2 as FQGTGA. The ends were cut back, 2 bases at V and 6 bases at J, with 16 bases in the middle. The CDR3 is CASSLSGSIGAEAFF. In nucleotides, the CDR3 is TGTGCCAGCAGCTTATCGGGGTCGATCGGGGCTGAAGCTTTCTTT.

The chain is built from TRBV7-9 and TRBJ2-3; D is perhaps TRBD2 (5 bases). Germline values: CDR1 SEHNR, CDR2 FQNEAQ (reference sequence). V gave up 5 bases and J gave up 4 bases, with 13 bases separating them. The CDR3 is 14 residues long. The CDR3 loop is CASSPGLSADTQYF. The CDR3 nucleotides are TGTGCCAGCAGCCCCGGACTTTCCGCAGATACGCAGTATTTT.

The chain links TRBV9 to TRBJ2-3, with a possible D match to TRBD1 (7 bases). The germline CDR1 and CDR2 sequences are SGDLS and YYNGEE. The CDR3 has 16 amino acids. V was shortened by 3 bases and J by 2 bases, with 16 bases between the two germline ends. The CDR3 spells CASSAPRDSPTDTQYF. Here the CDR3 DNA reads TGTGCCAGCAGCGCCCCGCGGGACAGCCCCACAGATACGCAGTATTTT.

The chain links TRBV7-3 to TRBJ2-1; 11 bases are shared with TRBD2. In germline, CDR1 is SGHTA, CDR2 FQGTGA. This CDR3 region has 14 residues. V was clipped by 5 bases and J by 8 bases; unmatched bases: 5. The CDR3, as DNA: TGTGCCAGCAGCCGACTAGCGGGAAGGGATGAGCAGTTCTTC. Translating it yields CASSRLAGRDEQFF.

This chain's CDR3 is CASSSSGETQYF. DNA for the CDR3: TGCGCCAGCAGCTCCTCGGGAGAGACCCAGTACTTC. The gene calls are TRBV5-1 and TRBJ2-5; no clear D. Germline V lookup: CDR1 SGHRS, CDR2 YFSETQ. The CDR3 runs to 12 residues. V lost 3 bases to trimming and J lost 4 bases, with 7 bases between them.

The chain combines TRBV5-1 with TRBJ2-7; TRBD2 matches at 7 bases. Germline loops: CDR1 SGHRS, CDR2 YFSETQ. The CDR3 runs 14 residues. The ends lost 4 bases at V and 6 bases at J; junction bases unmatched: 10. This CDR3 is CASSLRDYRTEQYF. In DNA, the CDR3 is TGCGCCAGCAGCCTCCGGGACTATCGTACCGAGCAGTACTTC.

This clone was found once. The V call is TRBV18, the J call TRBJ1-1; 8 nucleotides align to TRBD1. V lost 8 bases and J lost 10; bases outside the gene matches: 18. Germline V lookup: CDR1 KGHSH, CDR2 LQKENI. The CDR3 is made up of 15 amino acids. The CDR3 region is CASTFDKGTGGGAFF. DNA for the CDR3: TGTGCCAGCACTTTTGATAAAGGGACAGGCGGAGGAGCTTTCTTT.